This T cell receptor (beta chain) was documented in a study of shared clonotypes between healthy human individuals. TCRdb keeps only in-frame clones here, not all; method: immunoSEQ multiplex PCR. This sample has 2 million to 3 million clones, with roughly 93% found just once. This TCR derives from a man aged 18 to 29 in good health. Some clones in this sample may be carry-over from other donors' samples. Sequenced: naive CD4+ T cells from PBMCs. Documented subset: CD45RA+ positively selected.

This chain's CDR3 is CASSQDPSVSSYNEQFF. For the CDR3, the DNA is TGTGCCAGCAGCCAAGATCCTAGCGTGAGCTCCTACAATGAGCAGTTCTTC. This chain connects TRBV4-2 to TRBJ2-1; a weak D match, TRBD2 (6 bases). V lost 0 bases to trimming and J lost 0 bases, with 12 bases between them. The CDR3 has 17 amino acids. Germline V gives CDR1 LGHNA, CDR2 YNFKEQ.